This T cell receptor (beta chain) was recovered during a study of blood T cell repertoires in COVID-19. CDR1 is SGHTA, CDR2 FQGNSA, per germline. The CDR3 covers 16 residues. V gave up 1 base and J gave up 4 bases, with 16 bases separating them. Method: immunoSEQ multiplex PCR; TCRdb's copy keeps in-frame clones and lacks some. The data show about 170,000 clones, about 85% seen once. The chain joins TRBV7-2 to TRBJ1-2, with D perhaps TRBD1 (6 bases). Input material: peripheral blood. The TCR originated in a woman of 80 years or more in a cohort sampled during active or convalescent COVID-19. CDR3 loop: CASSLVHRAGGYGYTF. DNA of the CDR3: TGTGCCAGCAGCTTAGTCCACAGGGCGGGGGGCTATGGCTACACCTTC. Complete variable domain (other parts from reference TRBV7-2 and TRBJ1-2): GAGVSQSPSNKVTEKGKDVELRCDPISGHTALYWYRQSLGQGLEFLIYFQGNSAPDKSGLPSDRFSAERTGGSVSTLTIQRTQQEDSAVYLCASSLVHRAGGYGYTFGSGTRLTVV.